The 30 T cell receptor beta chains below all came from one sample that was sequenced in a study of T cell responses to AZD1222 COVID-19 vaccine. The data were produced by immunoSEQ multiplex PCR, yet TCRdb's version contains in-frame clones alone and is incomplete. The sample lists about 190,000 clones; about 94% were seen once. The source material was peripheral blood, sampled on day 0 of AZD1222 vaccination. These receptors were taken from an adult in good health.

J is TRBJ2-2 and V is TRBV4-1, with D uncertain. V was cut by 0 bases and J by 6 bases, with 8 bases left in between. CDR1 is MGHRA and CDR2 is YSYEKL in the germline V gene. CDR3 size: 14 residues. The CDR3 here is CASSQDRVAGELFF. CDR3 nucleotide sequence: TGCGCCAGCAGCCAAGATCGGGTGGCCGGGGAGCTGTTTTTT.

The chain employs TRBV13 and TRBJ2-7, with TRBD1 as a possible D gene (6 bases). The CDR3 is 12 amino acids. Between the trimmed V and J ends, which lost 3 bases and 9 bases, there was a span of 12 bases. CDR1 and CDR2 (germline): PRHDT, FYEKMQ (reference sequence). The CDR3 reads CASSFPGDGQYF. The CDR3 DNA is TGTGCCAGCAGCTTCCCAGGGGATGGGCAGTACTTC.

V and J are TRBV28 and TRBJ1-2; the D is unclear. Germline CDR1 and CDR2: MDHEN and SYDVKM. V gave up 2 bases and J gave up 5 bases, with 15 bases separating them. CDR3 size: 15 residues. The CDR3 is CASSLPGPGDYGYTF. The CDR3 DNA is TGTGCCAGCAGTTTACCCGGCCCCGGAGATTATGGCTACACCTTC.

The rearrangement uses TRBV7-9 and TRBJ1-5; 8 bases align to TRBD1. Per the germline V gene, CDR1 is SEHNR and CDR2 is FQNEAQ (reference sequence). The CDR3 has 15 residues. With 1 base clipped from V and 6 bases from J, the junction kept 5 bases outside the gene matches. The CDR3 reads CASSLGTGPTQPQHF. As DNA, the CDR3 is TGTGCCAGCAGCTTAGGGACAGGGCCTACTCAGCCCCAGCATTTT.

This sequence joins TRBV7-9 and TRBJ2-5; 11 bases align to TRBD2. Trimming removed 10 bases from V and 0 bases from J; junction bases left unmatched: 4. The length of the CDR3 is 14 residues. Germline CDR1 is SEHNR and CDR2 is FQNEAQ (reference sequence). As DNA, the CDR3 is TGTGCCACCGGACTAGCGGGCAACCAAGAGACCCAGTACTTC. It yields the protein CATGLAGNQETQYF.

CDR3 residues: CASSVAMGADTQYF. The DNA for the CDR3 is TGTGCCAGCAGCGTAGCTATGGGGGCGGATACGCAGTATTTT. This chain connects TRBV9 to TRBJ2-3; perhaps TRBD1 as D (6 bases). The CDR3 contains 14 residues. The V gene's germline CDR1 is SGDLS and CDR2 YYNGEE. Trimming pared 0 bases from V and 6 bases from J, leaving 11 bases between.

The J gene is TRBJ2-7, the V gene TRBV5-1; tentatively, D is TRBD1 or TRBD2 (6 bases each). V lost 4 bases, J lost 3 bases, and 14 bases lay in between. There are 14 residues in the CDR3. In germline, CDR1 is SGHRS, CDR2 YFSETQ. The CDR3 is CASSRRGTSYEQYF. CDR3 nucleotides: TGCGCCAGCAGCCGGAGGGGGACCAGCTACGAGCAGTACTTC.

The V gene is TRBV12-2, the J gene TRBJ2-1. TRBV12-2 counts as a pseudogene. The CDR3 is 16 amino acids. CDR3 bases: TGTGCAAGTCGCTTAGCAGTAGGTAGCTCCTACAATGAGCAGTTCTTC. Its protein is CASRLAVGSSYNEQFF.

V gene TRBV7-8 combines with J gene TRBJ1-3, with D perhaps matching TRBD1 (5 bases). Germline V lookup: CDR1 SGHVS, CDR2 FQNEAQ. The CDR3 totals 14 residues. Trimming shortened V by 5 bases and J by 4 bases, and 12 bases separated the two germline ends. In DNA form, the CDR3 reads TGTGCCAGCAGCGCCCTCGGGGCCGGAAACACCATATATTTT. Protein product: CASSALGAGNTIYF.

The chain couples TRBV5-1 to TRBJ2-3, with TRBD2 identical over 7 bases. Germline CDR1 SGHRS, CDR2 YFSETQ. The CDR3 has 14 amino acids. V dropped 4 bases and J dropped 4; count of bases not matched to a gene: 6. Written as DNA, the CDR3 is TGCGCCAGCAGCCTGACTAGCAACCCAGATACGCAGTATTTT. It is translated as CASSLTSNPDTQYF.

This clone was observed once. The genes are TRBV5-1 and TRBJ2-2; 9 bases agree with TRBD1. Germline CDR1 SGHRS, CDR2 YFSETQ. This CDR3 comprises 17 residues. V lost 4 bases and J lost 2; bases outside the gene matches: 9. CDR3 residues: CASSLGTGITNTGELFF. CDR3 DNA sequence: TGCGCCAGCAGCCTCGGGACAGGGATTACTAACACCGGGGAGCTGTTTTTT.

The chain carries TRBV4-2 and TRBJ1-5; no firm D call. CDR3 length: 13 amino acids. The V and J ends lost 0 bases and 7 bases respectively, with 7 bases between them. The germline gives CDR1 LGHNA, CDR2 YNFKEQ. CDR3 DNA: TGTGCCAGCAGCCAAGATTTCGGCCAGCCCCAGCATTTT. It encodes CASSQDFGQPQHF.

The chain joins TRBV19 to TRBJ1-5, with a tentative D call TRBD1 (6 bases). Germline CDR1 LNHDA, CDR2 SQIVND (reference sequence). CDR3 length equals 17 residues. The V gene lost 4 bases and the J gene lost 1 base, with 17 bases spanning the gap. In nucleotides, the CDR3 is TGTGCCAGTAGTAATCCTTCGGGGGGGGCAAGCAATCAGCCCCAGCATTTT. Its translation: CASSNPSGGASNQPQHF.

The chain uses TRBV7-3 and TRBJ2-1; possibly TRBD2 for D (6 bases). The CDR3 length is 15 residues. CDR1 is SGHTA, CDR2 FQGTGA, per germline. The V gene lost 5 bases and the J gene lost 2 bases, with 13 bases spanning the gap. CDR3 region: CASSPSGVAYNEQFF. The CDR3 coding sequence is TGTGCCAGCAGCCCGTCGGGAGTTGCCTACAATGAGCAGTTCTTC.

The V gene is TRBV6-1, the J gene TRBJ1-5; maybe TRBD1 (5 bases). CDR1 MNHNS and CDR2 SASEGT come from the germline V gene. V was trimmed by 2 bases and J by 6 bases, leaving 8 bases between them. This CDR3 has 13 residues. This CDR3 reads CASSERQGQPQHF. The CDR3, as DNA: TGTGCCAGCAGTGAACGCCAGGGTCAGCCCCAGCATTTT.

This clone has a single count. CDR3 region: CASSLGLAGGPVQNIQYF. In DNA form, the CDR3 reads TGTGCCAGCAGCTTAGGACTAGCGGGAGGGCCGGTTCAAAACATTCAGTACTTC. The rearrangement links TRBV7-8 to TRBJ2-4; TRBD2 matches 14 bases. After removal of 1 base from V and 5 bases from J, the junction contained 7 bases not matched to a gene. Looked up from germline, CDR1 is SGHVS and CDR2 is FQNEAQ. CDR3 length: 18 amino acids.

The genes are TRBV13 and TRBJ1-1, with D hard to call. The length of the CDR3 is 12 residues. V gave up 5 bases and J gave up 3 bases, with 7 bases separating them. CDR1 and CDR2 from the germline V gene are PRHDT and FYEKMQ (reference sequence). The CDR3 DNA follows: TGTGCCAGCAGCGCCCAGTACACTGAAGCTTTCTTT. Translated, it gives CASSAQYTEAFF.

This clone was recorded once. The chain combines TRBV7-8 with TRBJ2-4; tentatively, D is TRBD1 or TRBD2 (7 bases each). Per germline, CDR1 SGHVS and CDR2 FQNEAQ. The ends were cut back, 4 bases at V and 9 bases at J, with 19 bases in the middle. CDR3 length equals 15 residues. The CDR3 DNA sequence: TGTGCCAGCAGCTCAACGGCCTCAGGGGGGGGCATTCAGTACTTC. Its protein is CASSSTASGGGIQYF.

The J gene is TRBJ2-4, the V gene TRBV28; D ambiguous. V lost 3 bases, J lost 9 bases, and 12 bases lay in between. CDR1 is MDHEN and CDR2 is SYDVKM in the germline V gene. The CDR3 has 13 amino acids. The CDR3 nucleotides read TGTGCCAGCAGTTTTGCCGACCAACGCATTCAGTACTTC. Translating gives CASSFADQRIQYF.

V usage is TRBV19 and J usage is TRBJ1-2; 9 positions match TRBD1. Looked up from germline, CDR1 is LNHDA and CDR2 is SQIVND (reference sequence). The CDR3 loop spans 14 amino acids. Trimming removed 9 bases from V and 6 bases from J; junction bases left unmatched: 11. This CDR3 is CASTTTGTGNGYTF. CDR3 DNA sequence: TGTGCCAGCACCACCACCGGGACAGGGAATGGCTACACCTTC.

In DNA, the CDR3 is TGTGCCAGCAGCAAACCGGGACAGGGCAATGAGCAGTTCTTC. Residues: CASSKPGQGNEQFF. V is TRBV7-9 and J is TRBJ2-1; 9 nucleotides line up with TRBD1. Germline CDR1 is SEHNR and CDR2 is FQNEAQ (reference sequence). CDR3 length: 14 amino acids. The J segment lost 6 bases and the V segment lost 5 bases, leaving 5 bases of the junction unmatched.

Here the CDR3 DNA reads TGTGCCAGCAGTTTATGGGCTAGCGGGAGTCTCGGTGAAGAGACCCAGTACTTC. Encoded protein: CASSLWASGSLGEETQYF. V usage is TRBV28 and J usage is TRBJ2-5; 10 nucleotides agree with TRBD2. Per germline, CDR1 MDHEN and CDR2 SYDVKM. The CDR3 totals 18 residues. V lost 0 bases and J lost 3; bases outside the gene matches: 10.

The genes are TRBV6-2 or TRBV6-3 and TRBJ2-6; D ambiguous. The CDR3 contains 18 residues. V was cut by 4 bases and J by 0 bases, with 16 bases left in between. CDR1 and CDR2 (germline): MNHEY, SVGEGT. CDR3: CASSLAPQWSSGANVLTF. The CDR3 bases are TGTGCCAGCAGTTTAGCCCCCCAGTGGAGCTCTGGGGCCAACGTCCTGACTTTC.

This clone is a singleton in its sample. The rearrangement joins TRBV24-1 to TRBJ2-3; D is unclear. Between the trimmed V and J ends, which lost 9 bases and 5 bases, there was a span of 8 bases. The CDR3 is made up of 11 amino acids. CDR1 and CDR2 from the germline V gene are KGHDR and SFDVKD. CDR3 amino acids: CATQTRDTQYF. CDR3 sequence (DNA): TGTGCCACCCAAACAAGAGATACGCAGTATTTT.

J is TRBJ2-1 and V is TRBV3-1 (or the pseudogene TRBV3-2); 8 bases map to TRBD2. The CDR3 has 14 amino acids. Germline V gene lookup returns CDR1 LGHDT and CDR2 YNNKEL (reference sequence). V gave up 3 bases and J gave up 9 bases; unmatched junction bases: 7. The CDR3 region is CASSQPGTSTEQFF. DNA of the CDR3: TGTGCCAGCAGCCAGCCCGGGACTAGTACTGAGCAGTTCTTC.

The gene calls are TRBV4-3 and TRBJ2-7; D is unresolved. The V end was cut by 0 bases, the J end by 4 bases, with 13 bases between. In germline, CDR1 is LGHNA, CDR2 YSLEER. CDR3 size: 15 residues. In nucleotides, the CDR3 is TGCGCCAGCAGCCAAGAGAGAGGAACACCGTACGAGCAGTACTTC. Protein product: CASSQERGTPYEQYF.

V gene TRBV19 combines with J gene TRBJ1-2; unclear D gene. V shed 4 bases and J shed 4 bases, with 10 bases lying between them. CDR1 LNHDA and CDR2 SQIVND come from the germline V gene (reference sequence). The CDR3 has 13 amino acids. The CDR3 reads CASSTDILYGYTF. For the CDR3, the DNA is TGTGCCAGTAGTACCGACATCCTCTATGGCTACACCTTC.

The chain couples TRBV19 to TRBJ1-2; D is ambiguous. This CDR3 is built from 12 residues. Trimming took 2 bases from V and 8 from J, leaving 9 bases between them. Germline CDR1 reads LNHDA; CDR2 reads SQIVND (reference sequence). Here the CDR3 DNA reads TGTGCCAGTAGTATAACGGGCGGCGGCTACACCTTC. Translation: CASSITGGGYTF. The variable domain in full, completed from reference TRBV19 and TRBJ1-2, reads DGGITQSPKYLFRKEGQNVTLSCEQNLNHDAMYWYRQDPGQGLRLIYYSQIVNDFQKGDIAEGYSVSREKKESFPLTVTSAQKNPTAFYLCASSITGGGYTFGSGTRLTVV.

CDR3 nucleotide sequence: TGTGCCAGCAGAAACCGGGACAGGGGCACCGGGGAGCTGTTTTTT. It translates to CASRNRDRGTGELFF. This chain joins TRBV5-4 and TRBJ2-2, with 10 bases matching TRBD1. Trimming removed 5 bases from V and 4 bases from J; junction bases left unmatched: 5. Germline V gene lookup returns CDR1 SGHNT and CDR2 YYREEE (reference sequence). The CDR3 contains 15 residues.

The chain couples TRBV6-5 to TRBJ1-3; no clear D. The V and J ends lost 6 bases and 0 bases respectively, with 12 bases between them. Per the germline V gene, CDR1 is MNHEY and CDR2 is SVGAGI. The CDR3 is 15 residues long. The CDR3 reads CASSPAAGSGNTIYF. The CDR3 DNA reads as TGTGCCAGCAGCCCCGCGGCGGGCTCTGGAAACACCATATATTTT.